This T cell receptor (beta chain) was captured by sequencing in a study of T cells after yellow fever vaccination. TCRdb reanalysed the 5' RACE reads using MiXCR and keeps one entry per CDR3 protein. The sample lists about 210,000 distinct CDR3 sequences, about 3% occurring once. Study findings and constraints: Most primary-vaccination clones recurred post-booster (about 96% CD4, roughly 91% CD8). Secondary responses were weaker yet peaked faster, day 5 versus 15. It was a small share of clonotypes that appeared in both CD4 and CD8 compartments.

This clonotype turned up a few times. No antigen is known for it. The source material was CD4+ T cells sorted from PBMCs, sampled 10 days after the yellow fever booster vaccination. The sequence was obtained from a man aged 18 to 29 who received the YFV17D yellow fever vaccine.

Here the CDR3 DNA reads TGTGCCAGCAGTTTAGGGGTAGCCTCCGAGCAGTACTTC. Amino acids: CASSLGVASEQYF. The chain has TRBV12-3 or TRBV12-4 and TRBJ2-7; D gene unclear. This CDR3 contains 13 residues. V was shortened by 1 base and J by 6 bases, with 10 bases between the two germline ends.